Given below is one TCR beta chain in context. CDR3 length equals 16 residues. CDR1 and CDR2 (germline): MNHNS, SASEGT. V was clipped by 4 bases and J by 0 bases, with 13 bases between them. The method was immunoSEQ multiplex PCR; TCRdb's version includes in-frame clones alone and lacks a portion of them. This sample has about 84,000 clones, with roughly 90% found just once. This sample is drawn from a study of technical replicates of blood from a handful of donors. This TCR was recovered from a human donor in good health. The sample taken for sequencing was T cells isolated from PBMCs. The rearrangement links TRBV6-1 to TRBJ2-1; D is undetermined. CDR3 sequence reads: CASSVPYSLSYNEQFF. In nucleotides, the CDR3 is TGTGCCAGCAGTGTCCCATACTCGCTCTCCTACAATGAGCAGTTCTTC.